A single sample is the source of the 21 T cell receptor beta chains below, sequenced in a study of T cell responses to AZD1222 COVID-19 vaccine. The method was immunoSEQ multiplex PCR; TCRdb's version includes in-frame clones alone and lacks a portion of them. Of more than 120,000 clones in the sample, roughly 93% were seen once. Sequencing used peripheral blood, obtained 28 days after the second AZD1222 dose. All receptors derive from an adult who received the AZD1222 COVID-19 vaccine.

The chain joins TRBV18 to TRBJ1-3; D is possibly TRBD1 (5 bases). Trimming left V 3 bases short and J 4 bases short, with 16 bases between. The CDR3 sequence is 16 residues long. The germline V gene encodes CDR1 KGHSH and CDR2 LQKENI. The CDR3 loop is CASSPGLQAGGNTIYF. CDR3 in DNA: TGTGCCAGCTCACCGGGACTTCAAGCGGGGGGAAACACCATATATTTT.

The chain employs TRBV7-9 and TRBJ2-7; either TRBD1 or TRBD2 may supply D (6 bases each). Germline V gene sequence: CDR1 SEHNR, CDR2 FQNEAQ (reference sequence). The CDR3 has 14 amino acids. V was pared by 7 bases and J by 5 bases, with 18 bases between. CDR3 in amino acids: CASTNSGAGNEQYV. Written as DNA, the CDR3 is TGTGCCAGCACCAACTCGGGGGCAGGCAACGAGCAGTACGTC.

This clone was counted once. The chain uses TRBV19 and TRBJ1-5, with D possibly being TRBD1 (5 bases). Germline CDR1 and CDR2: LNHDA and SQIVND (reference sequence). The germline V and J ends were trimmed by 5 bases and 0 bases, with 11 bases remaining between them. The CDR3 totals 15 residues. The chain's CDR3 is CASSPQGFSNQPQHF. For the CDR3, the DNA is TGTGCCAGTAGTCCCCAGGGTTTTAGCAATCAGCCCCAGCATTTT.

This chain connects TRBV2 to TRBJ1-5; 10 bases are shared with TRBD1. Germline V gene sequence: CDR1 SNHLY, CDR2 FYNNEI. V trimming: 1 base; J trimming: 0 bases; junction bases outside the gene matches: 12. The CDR3 extends over 20 amino acids. CDR3 DNA sequence: TGTGCCAGCAGTGAAGGAATCGTCAGGACAGGGGGAGTTAGCAATCAGCCCCAGCATTTT. Translation gives CASSEGIVRTGGVSNQPQHF.

This chain connects TRBV2 to TRBJ1-6; a weak D match, TRBD1 (6 bases). CDR1 and CDR2 from the germline V gene are SNHLY and FYNNEI. This CDR3 comprises 13 residues. V lost 3 bases to trimming and J lost 10 bases, with 10 bases between them. The CDR3 protein is CASSDRGESPLHF. In DNA form, the CDR3 reads TGTGCCAGCAGTGACAGGGGAGAGTCACCCCTCCACTTT.

The chain employs TRBV5-1 and TRBJ2-5; TRBD2 matches 8 bases. CDR3 size: 15 residues. With V trimmed by 3 bases and J by 4 bases, 8 bases remained unmatched. Germline V gives CDR1 SGHRS, CDR2 YFSETQ. The DNA for the CDR3 is TGCGCCAGCAGCTCCTCTAGCGGGCATACAGAGACCCAGTACTTC. Translated, it gives CASSSSSGHTETQYF.

The chain uses TRBV7-2 and TRBJ1-1, with D perhaps matching TRBD1 (5 bases). CDR3 length: 14 amino acids. Trimming took off 1 base at V and 6 bases at J, with 12 bases between the two ends. Germline CDR1 SGHTA, CDR2 FQGNSA. The CDR3 nucleotides read TGTGCCAGCAGCTTAGGGTCGGGGGTCCCTGAAGCTTTCTTT. Translated: CASSLGSGVPEAFF.

The rearrangement uses TRBV12-3 or TRBV12-4 and TRBJ1-1; D unclear. Trimming shortened V by 3 bases and J by 5 bases, and 10 bases separated the two germline ends. The CDR3 contains 13 residues. CDR3 in DNA: TGTGCCAGCAGTTTGGCCCCGAAGACTGAAGCTTTCTTT. It specifies CASSLAPKTEAFF.

The chain couples TRBV3-1 (or the pseudogene TRBV3-2) to TRBJ1-2; perhaps TRBD1 as D (6 bases). Germline CDR1 LGHDT, CDR2 YNNKEL (reference sequence). The CDR3 is 15 amino acids. The V end lost 2 bases, the J end lost 3 bases, and 13 bases lay between the germline ends. CDR3 coding DNA: TGTGCCAGCAGCCAACACAGGGAAAATGACTATGGCTACACCTTC. It is translated as CASSQHRENDYGYTF.

The rearrangement links TRBV6-5 to TRBJ1-2; TRBD1 matches at 10 bases. Losses at the gene ends were 5 bases for V and 8 bases for J; bases not matched to a gene: 11. CDR3 size: 15 residues. Per the germline V gene, CDR1 is MNHEY and CDR2 is SVGAGI. The CDR3 protein is CASSLPPTGGRGYTF. The CDR3 DNA is TGTGCCAGCAGTCTCCCTCCGACAGGGGGCAGGGGCTACACCTTC.

The rearrangement uses TRBV4-2 and TRBJ2-1, with D unresolved. The germline gives CDR1 LGHNA, CDR2 YNFKEQ. The CDR3 has 11 amino acids. Trimming shortened V by 3 bases and J by 7 bases, and 4 bases separated the two germline ends. In nucleotides, the CDR3 is TGTGCCAGCAGCCATGATAATGAGCAGTTCTTC. As protein: CASSHDNEQFF.

The rearrangement joins TRBV19 to TRBJ1-1, with TRBD1 as a possible D gene (5 bases). This CDR3 is built from 14 residues. V was clipped by 4 bases and J by 3 bases, with 12 bases between them. Germline CDR1 and CDR2: LNHDA and SQIVND (reference sequence). The CDR3 nucleotides read TGTGCCAGTAGTAAACCACCGGGGGACACTGAAGCTTTCTTT. This encodes CASSKPPGDTEAFF.

The chain uses TRBV4-1 and TRBJ1-6; 7 bases are a match to TRBD1. Trimming at V came to 1 base and at J to 0 bases, leaving 3 bases not matched to a gene. CDR1 MGHRA and CDR2 YSYEKL come from the germline V gene. The CDR3 totals 17 residues. CDR3 amino acids: CASSQGGTASYNSPLHF. The CDR3 nucleotides read TGCGCCAGCAGCCAAGGAGGGACAGCCTCCTATAATTCACCCCTCCACTTT.

This clone was observed once. The V and J genes are TRBV9 and TRBJ1-3, with D uncertain. The germline V and J ends were trimmed by 3 bases and 4 bases, with 11 bases remaining between them. CDR1 and CDR2 from the germline V gene are SGDLS and YYNGEE. The CDR3 covers 14 residues. Written as DNA, the CDR3 is TGTGCCAGCAGCGCCCGGGTACGAGGAAACACCATATATTTT. Its protein is CASSARVRGNTIYF.

This chain joins TRBV2 and TRBJ2-1, with 7 nucleotides matching TRBD1. Germline CDR1 reads SNHLY; CDR2 reads FYNNEI. The length of the CDR3 is 15 residues. The junction had 12 bases not matched to a gene; V was cut back by 9 bases and J by 4 bases. In DNA, the CDR3 is TGTGCCAGTTTGAGGGGGCCGATAGGGTACAATGAGCAGTTCTTC. Protein: CASLRGPIGYNEQFF. Looking up the rest from reference TRBV2 and TRBJ2-1 gives the full variable domain: EPEVTQTPSHQVTQMGQEVILRCVPISNHLYFYWYRQILGQKVEFLVSFYNNEISEKSEIFDDQFSVERPDGSNFTLKIRSTKLEDSAMYFCASLRGPIGYNEQFFGPGTRLTVL.

This clone was seen just once. The rearrangement joins TRBV5-4 to TRBJ1-2, with 10 bases lining up with TRBD1. The CDR3 is 13 amino acids. Trimming cost V 2 bases and J 8 bases; bases outside gene matches: 3. Germline lookup yields CDR1 SGHNT and CDR2 YYREEE (reference sequence). CDR3 sequence: CASSLPTGGGYTF. The CDR3 DNA follows: TGTGCCAGCAGCTTACCGACAGGGGGCGGCTACACCTTC. The full variable domain, completed using reference TRBV5-4 and TRBJ1-2, is ETGVTQSPTHLIKTRGQQVTLRCSSQSGHNTVSWYQQALGQGPQFIFQYYREEENGRGNFPPRFSGLQFPNYSSELNVNALELDDSALYLCASSLPTGGGYTFGSGTRLTVV.

The chain employs TRBV9 and TRBJ2-3, with D perhaps given as TRBD1 or TRBD2 (6 bases each). This CDR3 spans 17 amino acids. Germline CDR1 reads SGDLS; CDR2 reads YYNGEE. V was cut by 4 bases and J by 3 bases, with 21 bases left in between. This CDR3 reads CASSPNDLGGGTDTQYF. CDR3 DNA sequence: TGTGCCAGCAGCCCGAACGACCTGGGGGGCGGTACAGATACGCAGTATTTT.

The CDR3 DNA reads TGTGCCAGCAGTCCGGGAGGGGGGGGCGGCAATCAGCCCCAGCATTTT. This encodes CASSPGGGGGNQPQHF. This chain links TRBV28 with TRBJ1-5, with a possible D match to TRBD1 (6 bases). The CDR3 is 16 residues long. The germline V and J ends were trimmed by 5 bases and 2 bases, with 16 bases remaining between them. Per germline, CDR1 MDHEN and CDR2 SYDVKM.

This clone was observed once. The sample has other DNA sequences that encode this CDR3 too. This chain uses TRBV30 with TRBJ1-2, with 9 bases matching TRBD1. Trimming cost V 5 bases and J 2 bases; bases outside gene matches: 15. There are 17 residues in the CDR3. Germline values: CDR1 GTSNPN, CDR2 SVGIG (reference sequence). This CDR3 reads CAWRDGGGTGTNYGYTF. CDR3 coding DNA: TGTGCCTGGCGGGACGGGGGGGGGACAGGGACCAACTATGGCTACACCTTC.

This chain joins TRBV5-1 and TRBJ1-5; D call uncertain. The CDR3 covers 13 residues. From germline, CDR1 is SGHRS and CDR2 YFSETQ. V lost 4 bases and J lost 3, with 8 bases in between. The CDR3: CASSAGNNQPQHF. CDR3 in DNA: TGCGCCAGCAGCGCGGGGAACAATCAGCCCCAGCATTTT.

The chain joins TRBV27 to TRBJ1-2; the D is unclear. The ends were cut back, 3 bases at V and 6 bases at J, with 8 bases in the middle. Looked up from germline, CDR1 is MNHEY and CDR2 is SMNVEV (reference sequence). CDR3 length equals 12 residues. CDR3 sequence: CASSFSGDGYTF. In DNA, the CDR3 is TGTGCCAGCAGTTTCAGCGGAGATGGCTACACCTTC.